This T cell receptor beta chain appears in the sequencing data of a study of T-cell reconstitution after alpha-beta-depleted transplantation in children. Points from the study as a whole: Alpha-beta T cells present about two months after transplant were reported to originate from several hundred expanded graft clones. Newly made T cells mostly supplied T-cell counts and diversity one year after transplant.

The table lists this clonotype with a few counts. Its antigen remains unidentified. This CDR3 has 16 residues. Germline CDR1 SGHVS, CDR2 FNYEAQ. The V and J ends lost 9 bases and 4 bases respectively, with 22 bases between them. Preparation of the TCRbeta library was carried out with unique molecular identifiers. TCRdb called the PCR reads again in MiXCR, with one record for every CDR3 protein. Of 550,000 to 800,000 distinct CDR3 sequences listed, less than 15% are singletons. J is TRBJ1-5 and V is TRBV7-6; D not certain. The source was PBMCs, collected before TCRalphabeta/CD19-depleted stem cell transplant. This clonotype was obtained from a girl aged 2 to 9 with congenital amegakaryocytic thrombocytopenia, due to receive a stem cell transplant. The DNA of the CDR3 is TGTGCCAGTCACGTCGCGCACTCTCTTAAGAATCAGCCCCAGCATTTT. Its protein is CASHVAHSLKNQPQHF. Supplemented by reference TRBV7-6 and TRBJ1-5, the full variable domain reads GAGVSQSPRYKVTKRGQDVALRCDPISGHVSLYWYRQALGQGPEFLTYFNYEAQQDKSGLPNDRFSAERPEGSISTLTIQRTEQRDSAMYRCASHVAHSLKNQPQHFGDGTRLSIL.